A single sample is the source of the 17 T cell receptor beta chains below, sequenced in a study of CD8+ T cells in alopecia areata. Investigators isolated RNA and reverse transcribed it into cDNA to act as the sequencing template. Sequenced by immunoSEQ multiplex PCR; TCRdb stores in-frame clones only, minus some. The sample has 190,000 or so clones, around 50% seen once. Documented treatment: oral pan-JAK inhibitor, 5-10 mg twice daily. Sample: CD8+ T cells sorted from blood, taken at week 24, from a patient treated with tofacitinib. The receptors were gathered from a human donor with alopecia areata.

The V gene is TRBV27, the J gene TRBJ2-2; D is possibly TRBD2 (5 bases). Germline loops: CDR1 MNHEY, CDR2 SMNVEV (reference sequence). The CDR3 is made up of 13 amino acids. V gave up 3 bases and J gave up 7 bases, with 9 bases separating them. This CDR3 is CASSFERYGELFF. The DNA of the CDR3 is TGTGCCAGCAGTTTTGAGCGGTACGGGGAGCTGTTTTTT.

This chain links TRBV4-1 with TRBJ2-6, with D perhaps TRBD2 (6 bases). Germline V gene lookup returns CDR1 MGHRA and CDR2 YSYEKL. CDR3 length equals 17 residues. V was trimmed by 2 bases and J by 4 bases, leaving 15 bases between them. CDR3 DNA sequence: TGCGCCAGCAGCCAATTTGTGGCGGGGTACGGGGCCAACGTCCTGACTTTC. This sequence encodes CASSQFVAGYGANVLTF.

The CDR3 region has the DNA TGTGCCTACCGGCCCCAGCATTTT. Its translation: CAYRPQHF. The rearrangement uses TRBV19 and TRBJ1-5; the D is unclear. CDR3 length: 8 residues. V was trimmed by 11 bases and J by 9 bases, leaving 5 bases between them. Germline V gives CDR1 LNHDA, CDR2 SQIVND (reference sequence).

V is TRBV19 and J is TRBJ2-5, with D unclear. The CDR3 runs to 14 residues. V shed 1 base and J shed 5 bases, with 11 bases lying between them. The germline gives CDR1 LNHDA, CDR2 SQIVND (reference sequence). CDR3 DNA: TGTGCCAGTAGTATAGGGTTTGGGATTGAGACCCAGTACTTC. The encoded protein is CASSIGFGIETQYF.

The V gene is TRBV19, the J gene TRBJ2-7; D unresolved. Trimming pared 5 bases from V and 0 bases from J, leaving 14 bases between. Looked up from germline, CDR1 is LNHDA and CDR2 is SQIVND (reference sequence). The CDR3 runs to 15 residues. CDR3 sequence (DNA): TGTGCCAGTAGTGCCGGCAGGTCCCCCTCCTACGAGCAGTACTTC. Amino acids: CASSAGRSPSYEQYF.

The V gene is TRBV15, the J gene TRBJ1-1; no clear D gene. The V end was cut by 0 bases, the J end by 6 bases, with 11 bases between. Germline V CDR1 and CDR2: LNHNV, YYDKDF (reference sequence). CDR3 length: 14 residues. The CDR3, as DNA: TGTGCCACCAGCAGAGATCTGGCGGAAGCTGAAGCTTTCTTT. Its protein is CATSRDLAEAEAFF.

The CDR3 here is CASSPRGPTDTQYF. The CDR3 DNA is TGTGCCAGCAGTCCCCGAGGGCCCACAGATACGCAGTATTTT. The chain is built from TRBV6-6 and TRBJ2-3; a weak D match, TRBD2 (5 bases). Germline V lookup: CDR1 MNHNY, CDR2 SVGAGI (reference sequence). This CDR3 has 14 amino acids. Deletions cut 5 bases from V and 2 bases from J, with 11 bases between.

The rearrangement links TRBV27 to TRBJ1-2, with D tentatively TRBD1 (6 bases). There are 13 residues in the CDR3. From germline, CDR1 is MNHEY and CDR2 SMNVEV (reference sequence). CDR3 DNA sequence: TGTGCGGTCCGGGCGGGGGGCTCCTATGGCTACACCTTC. Translated: CAVRAGGSYGYTF.

The chain recombines TRBV29-1 with TRBJ2-7; no reliable D call. Trimming removed 7 bases at V and 3 bases at J, with 16 bases between. The CDR3 runs to 13 residues. Germline CDR1 and CDR2: SQVTM and ANQGSEA. DNA for the CDR3: TGCAGCGCCGGACGGGCAGGCCACTACGAGCAGTACTTC. This sequence encodes CSAGRAGHYEQYF.

Only a few counts were recorded for this clone. CDR3 DNA sequence: TGTGCCAGCAGTTTCTACCACCGGGGCGACTACGAGCAGTACTTC. This encodes CASSFYHRGDYEQYF. The chain couples TRBV13 to TRBJ2-7, with D perhaps given as TRBD1 or TRBD2 (5 bases each). V lost 6 bases and J lost 3, with 18 bases in between. CDR3 size: 15 residues. The germline V gene has CDR1 PRHDT and CDR2 FYEKMQ (reference sequence).

The chain joins TRBV2 to TRBJ2-3; D is undetermined. V shed 3 bases and J shed 8 bases, with 12 bases lying between them. The germline gives CDR1 SNHLY, CDR2 FYNNEI. This CDR3 comprises 13 residues. CDR3 region: CASSDFSGFTQYF. The CDR3 DNA reads as TGTGCCAGCAGTGATTTTAGTGGGTTTACGCAGTATTTT.

This clone was detected only a few times. This chain uses TRBV5-1 with TRBJ2-7; 10 nucleotides agree with TRBD1. The CDR3 consists of 17 residues. Germline CDR1 reads SGHRS; CDR2 reads YFSETQ. Trimming at V came to 5 bases and at J to 2 bases, leaving 13 bases not matched to a gene. The CDR3 region has the DNA TGCGCCAGCAGTAAAGGACAGGGGGGAATGTCGGCCTACGAGCAGTACTTC. This gives the protein CASSKGQGGMSAYEQYF.

This clone was counted only a few times. An end of the junction does not agree with germline; a read error may underlie this. The chain carries TRBV9 and TRBJ2-3; the D gene could be TRBD1 or TRBD2 (6 bases each). In germline, CDR1 is SGDLS, CDR2 YYNGEE. CDR3 size: 12 residues. CDR3 amino acids: CASSSGATKPAF. The CDR3 bases are TGTGCCAGCAGTTCGGGGGCTACTAAGCCCGCATTT.

This chain uses TRBV2 with TRBJ2-3; a possible D gene is TRBD1 (5 bases). The V gene's germline CDR1 is SNHLY and CDR2 FYNNEI. The CDR3 totals 16 residues. The V gene lost 1 base and the J gene lost 4 bases, with 15 bases spanning the gap. The CDR3 sequence: CASSEVRVGLSDTQYF. The CDR3 DNA is TGTGCCAGCAGTGAAGTCAGGGTGGGCCTCTCAGATACGCAGTATTTT.

This chain joins TRBV7-9 and TRBJ2-5; 8 bases fit TRBD1. The CDR3 contains 13 residues. From germline, CDR1 is SEHNR and CDR2 FQNEAQ (reference sequence). The V and J ends lost 6 bases and 3 bases, in that order; junction bases with no gene match: 3. The CDR3 DNA reads TGTGCCAGCAGTCAACAGGGGGAAGAGACCCAGTACTTC. It encodes CASSQQGEETQYF.

The chain couples TRBV29-1 to TRBJ1-1; 10 bases are shared with TRBD1. V shed 4 bases and J 4 bases; nucleotides not matched to a gene: 6. CDR3 length: 14 residues. Germline CDR1 and CDR2: SQVTM and ANQGSEA. The CDR3 sequence is CSVGGTGVGTEAFF. CDR3 DNA: TGCAGCGTTGGGGGGACAGGGGTCGGCACTGAAGCTTTCTTT.

J is TRBJ2-7 and V is TRBV30; TRBD1 aligns across 8 bases. Germline CDR1 GTSNPN, CDR2 SVGIG (reference sequence). J gave up 2 bases and V 5 bases, and 5 bases lay outside the gene matches. The CDR3 contains 13 residues. CDR3: CAWSDRVPYEQYF. The DNA for the CDR3 is TGTGCCTGGTCGGACAGGGTCCCCTACGAGCAGTACTTC.